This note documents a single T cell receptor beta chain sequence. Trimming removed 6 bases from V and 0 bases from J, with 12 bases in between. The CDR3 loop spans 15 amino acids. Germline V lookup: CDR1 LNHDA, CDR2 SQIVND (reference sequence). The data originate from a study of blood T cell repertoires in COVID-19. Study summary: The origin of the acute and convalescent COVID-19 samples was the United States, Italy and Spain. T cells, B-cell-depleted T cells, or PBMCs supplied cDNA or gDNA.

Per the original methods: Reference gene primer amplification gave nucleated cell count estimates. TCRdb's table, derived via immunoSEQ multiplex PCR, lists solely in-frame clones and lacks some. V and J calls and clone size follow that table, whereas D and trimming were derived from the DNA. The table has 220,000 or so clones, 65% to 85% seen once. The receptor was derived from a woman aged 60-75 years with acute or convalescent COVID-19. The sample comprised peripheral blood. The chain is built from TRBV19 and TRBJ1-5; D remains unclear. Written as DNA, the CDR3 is TGTGCCAGTAGCCCTACCCATACTAGCAATCAGCCCCAGCATTTT. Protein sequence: CASSPTHTSNQPQHF.